This TCR beta chain was retrieved from a study of T and B cells in COVID-19 patients. On the study more broadly: Of more than 19 active-infection patients, 11 to 12 were critically ill with mechanical ventilation or extracorporeal membrane oxygenation. Of 20 active-infection patients, 18 carried comorbidities linked to unfavorable COVID-19 outcome.

From blood, about 240-550 ng of genomic DNA served as TRB template. General study results and limits: Patients with COVID-19 reportedly showed strongly skewed T cell receptor beta variable and joining gene usage.

TRB rearrangements were amplified by multiplex PCR with BIOMED2 TRB-A/B primers. TCRdb re-analysed the multiplex PCR reads in MiXCR, keeping a single row per CDR3 protein. Of about 7,000 distinct CDR3 sequences listed, approximately 24% are singletons. The CDR3 runs to 14 residues. The V end lost 3 bases, the J end lost 5 bases, and 10 bases lay between the germline ends. CDR1 is LNHDA, CDR2 SQIVND, per germline (reference sequence). By share, this clonotype ranks as large. Its antigen is unidentified. Specimen: blood. The V call is TRBV19, the J call TRBJ2-2; the D is unclear. The receptor's source is a human donor who had recovered from COVID-19. The CDR3 spells CASSMEGSTGELFF. The CDR3 nucleotides are TGTGCCAGTAGTATGGAAGGTAGTACCGGGGAGCTGTTTTTT.